One sample yielded the 29 T cell receptor beta chains listed below, sequenced in a study of tumor-infiltrating lymphocytes in primary liver carcinoma. Extraction of RNA together with DNA used about 17-30 mg of unsorted bulk tissue. Total RNA amounting to approximately 460 ng was the source from which TCR beta cDNA was made with a constant-region primer. Nested multiplex PCR, run for three rounds with slightly modified ARM-PCR, yielded TCR beta libraries. The two initial PCR rounds, roughly 9 cycles each, used TRBV1-TRBV30 forward and C-beta reverse primers. TCRdb fed the multiplex PCR reads into MiXCR, producing one record per CDR3 protein. The top ten hold about 31% of the sample, which has about 30,000 distinct CDR3 sequences, about 71% seen once. Sequenced: liver tumor tissue from sampling region 3. Subset meaning: tumor region T3, left-lateral pole. The receptors derive from a woman in her twenties or thirties with primary liver carcinoma and hepatitis B virus infection.

This clonotype has just a few counts. Relative to the germline gene, one junction end is altered; a read error may explain this. The chain uses TRBV11-2 and TRBJ2-1, with D tentatively TRBD2 (6 bases). CDR1 and CDR2 (germline): SGHAT, FQNNGV. The CDR3 is made up of 15 amino acids. This chain's CDR3 is CVSRLEGGSIGEQFF. For the CDR3, the DNA is TGTGTCAGCAGATTAGAGGGAGGAAGTATCGGTGAGCAGTTCTTC.

Notes on this clonotype: An end of the junction does not agree with germline; a read error may underlie this. J is TRBJ2-1 and V is TRBV18; tentative D call: TRBD2 (6 bases). The CDR3 loop spans 13 amino acids. Germline lookup yields CDR1 KGHSH and CDR2 LQKENI. The DNA of the CDR3 is TGTGCCAGGTCACGAGAGACTAGCAATGAGCAGTTCTTC. Translating it yields CARSRETSNEQFF.

A few counts support this clonotype. V usage is TRBV6-1 and J usage is TRBJ2-7, with a weak D call TRBD1 (5 bases). The CDR3 sequence is 14 residues long. Germline CDR1 reads MNHNS; CDR2 reads SASEGT. The V and J ends lost 4 bases and 5 bases respectively, with 15 bases between them. As DNA, the CDR3 is TGTGCCAGCAGTGGAGGAAGGGGCTCGGACGAGCAGTACTTC. Its protein is CASSGGRGSDEQYF.

This chain uses TRBV7-8 with TRBJ2-2; TRBD2 matches 9 bases. This CDR3 has 18 amino acids. V shed 4 bases, J shed 3 bases, and the junction held 12 bases outside the gene matches. Per the germline V gene, CDR1 is SGHVS and CDR2 is FQNEAQ. The DNA for the CDR3 is TGTGCCAGCAGCTCCCTTAGACTGGCGGGAGGGGACACCGGGGAGCTGTTTTTT. Translating it yields CASSSLRLAGGDTGELFF.

V usage is TRBV11-2 and J usage is TRBJ2-5; 9 nucleotides agree with TRBD2. Germline values: CDR1 SGHAT, CDR2 FQNNGV. Trimming at V came to 3 bases and at J to 0 bases, leaving 11 bases not matched to a gene. The CDR3 totals 18 residues. CDR3 protein: CASSLTPSGNPNQETQYF. The CDR3 DNA reads as TGTGCCAGCAGCTTGACGCCTAGCGGGAACCCCAACCAAGAGACCCAGTACTTC.

Points on this clonotype: This may be a read error, as it is one base from a much larger clone. This chain uses TRBV6-6 with TRBJ1-1; D gene ambiguous. The CDR3 is made up of 11 amino acids. Trimming left V 9 bases short and J 7 bases short, with 12 bases between. Per germline, CDR1 MNHNY and CDR2 SVGAGI (reference sequence). CDR3 coding DNA: TGTGCCAGTAGATTTCAGGATGAAGCTTTCTTT. This encodes CASRFQDEAFF.

The gene calls are TRBV4-3 and TRBJ2-2, with 8 bases identical to TRBD1. The CDR3 sequence is 17 residues long. Looked up from germline, CDR1 is LGHNA and CDR2 is YSLEER. The CDR3 spells CTGSQGFRQGKAGELFF. The CDR3 DNA is TGCACCGGCAGCCAAGGTTTTCGACAGGGGAAGGCCGGGGAGCTGTTTTTT.

This clonotype appeared many times. The V call is TRBV28, the J call TRBJ2-1, with D perhaps matching TRBD1 or TRBD2 (5 bases each). Trimming took off 4 bases at V and 0 bases at J, with 16 bases between the two ends. The CDR3 covers 17 residues. The V gene's germline CDR1 is MDHEN and CDR2 SYDVKM. The CDR3 DNA sequence: TGTGCCAGCAGTTCACCGTTGGGGACCAGCTCCTACAATGAGCAGTTCTTC. The encoded protein is CASSSPLGTSSYNEQFF. The full variable domain, completed using reference TRBV28 and TRBJ2-1, is DVKVTQSSRYLVKRTGEKVFLECVQDMDHENMFWYRQDPGLGLRLIYFSYDVKMKEKGDIPEGYSVSREKKERFSLILESASTNQTSMYLCASSSPLGTSSYNEQFFGPGTRLTVL.

This clonotype was seen a handful of times. The CDR3 DNA reads as TGCGCCAGCCGCCCGAGGGCGGACTCCGTTTACGAGCAGTACTTC. Translated, it gives CASRPRADSVYEQYF. The V and J genes are TRBV5-1 and TRBJ2-7, with a possible D match to TRBD2 (5 bases). The CDR3 spans 15 residues. Per the germline V gene, CDR1 is SGHRS and CDR2 is YFSETQ. The V end was cut by 7 bases, the J end by 4 bases, with 21 bases between.

The chain combines TRBV11-2 with TRBJ1-4, with TRBD1 as a possible D gene (5 bases). Deletions cut 9 bases from V and 17 bases from J, with 22 bases between. CDR3 length: 12 amino acids. Germline loops: CDR1 SGHAT, CDR2 FQNNGV. The CDR3 DNA follows: TGTGCCAGAGCCCCTGGGGGGGAAGACAGTTTTTTT. Protein sequence: CARAPGGEDSFF. Full variable domain (rest looked up from reference TRBV11-2 and TRBJ1-4): EAGVAQSPRYKIIEKRQSVAFWCNPISGHATLYWYQQILGQGPKLLIQFQNNGVVDDSQLPKDRFSAERLKGVDSTLKIQPAKLEDSAVYLCARAPGGEDSFFGSGTQLSVL.

This clonotype appeared a single time. A much larger clone is a single base away; this may be a read error. The V gene is TRBV12-3 or TRBV12-4, the J gene TRBJ1-5; perhaps TRBD1 as D (6 bases). This CDR3 is 16 amino acids long. V lost 1 base and J 9 bases, leaving 19 bases between the germline ends. The DNA for the CDR3 is TGTGCCAGCAGTTTAGACGGGGGGGCAGGGTCTCTGCCCCAGCATTTT. Residues: CASSLDGGAGSLPQHF.

To note about this clonotype: This likely comes from a read error, as the CDR3 has no conserved phenylalanine or tryptophan at its end. The DNA is omitted, as the CDR3 cannot be located on it reliably, and the CDR3 follows TCRdb's listing. The chain links TRBV4-3 to TRBJ2-3; the table's D call of TRBD1 was not tested on the DNA. Germline V gene data show CDR1 as LGHNA and CDR2 as YSLEER. The CDR3 length is 15 residues, termini included. CDR3 residues: CASSARRQGPDTQCL.

The chain recombines TRBV11-2 with TRBJ2-3; D is possibly TRBD1 or TRBD2 (7 bases each). V lost 5 bases and J 5 bases, leaving 20 bases between the germline ends. The CDR3 runs 16 residues. Germline CDR1 SGHAT, CDR2 FQNNGV. CDR3 amino acids: CASSRTRQGGIDTQYF. In nucleotides, the CDR3 is TGTGCCAGCAGCCGGACGCGACAGGGAGGGATAGATACGCAGTATTTT.

This clonotype showed up many times. The chain joins TRBV11-2 to TRBJ2-3; unclear D gene. Trimming removed 2 bases at V and 3 bases at J, with 12 bases between. There are 15 residues in the CDR3. Germline CDR1 SGHAT, CDR2 FQNNGV. CDR3 region: CASSLIPGATDTQYF. The CDR3 DNA reads TGTGCCAGCAGCTTAATACCCGGCGCTACAGATACGCAGTATTTT.

As regards this clonotype: This may come from a read error, since a much larger clone is one base off. Because it lacks the conserved phenylalanine or tryptophan at the end, this CDR3 is likely a read error. This chain connects TRBV11-2 to TRBJ2-5; D is uncertain. CDR3 length: 13 amino acids. CDR1 is SGHAT, CDR2 FQNNGV, per germline. The CDR3 reads CASSLVLEETQYL. CDR3 nucleotide sequence: TGTGCCAGCAGCTTAGTTCTGGAAGAAACCCAGTACTTA.

This clonotype has ten or more counts. The rearrangement links TRBV11-2 to TRBJ2-3; D remains ambiguous. V was trimmed by 6 bases and J by 0 bases, leaving 13 bases between them. The CDR3 covers 15 residues. CDR1 and CDR2 from the germline V gene are SGHAT and FQNNGV. CDR3 in amino acids: CASRPTASSTDTQYF. DNA of the CDR3: TGTGCCAGCAGGCCGACGGCGTCTAGCACAGATACGCAGTATTTT.

Turning to this clonotype: Relative to the germline gene, one junction end is altered; a read error may explain this. The V gene is TRBV11-2, the J gene TRBJ2-7; a weak D match, TRBD2 (5 bases). Germline V lookup: CDR1 SGHAT, CDR2 FQNNGV. The CDR3 extends over 13 amino acids. CDR3 region: CASSLGLTYEQHF. For the CDR3, the DNA is TGTGCCAGCAGCTTAGGACTAACCTACGAGCAGCACTTC.

This chain connects TRBV6-2 or TRBV6-3 to TRBJ2-7, with TRBD1 identical over 7 bases. The CDR3 length is 17 residues. CDR1 MNHEY and CDR2 SVGEGT come from the germline V gene. The trim removed 7 bases at V and 1 base at J, leaving 16 bases unmatched. CDR3 region: CASTSIGGNPASYEQYF. In DNA, the CDR3 is TGTGCCAGCACTTCGATAGGGGGCAACCCCGCGTCCTACGAGCAGTACTTC.

This clonotype was counted only a few times. A much larger clone differs by one base, so this may be a read error. This rearrangement joins TRBV11-2 to TRBJ2-7; TRBD1 matches 9 bases. V lost 4 bases and J lost 7; bases outside the gene matches: 11. In germline, CDR1 is SGHAT, CDR2 FQNNGV. There are 15 residues in the CDR3. This chain's CDR3 is CASSYTSQGAGEQYF. Written as DNA, the CDR3 is TGTGCCAGCAGCTACACCTCACAGGGGGCCGGGGAGCAGTACTTC.

As regards this clonotype: This is likely a read error, given that the CDR3 carries no conserved phenylalanine or tryptophan at its end. J is TRBJ2-1 and V is TRBV11-2; D is unclear. The tail of the sequence fits TRBJ2-7 better, so the J call may be wrong. Germline V lookup: CDR1 SGHAT, CDR2 FQNNGV. The CDR3 spans 13 residues. The CDR3 DNA follows: TGTGCCGGCAGCTTATCGGTTACGAATGAGCAGTACTCC. This codes for CAGSLSVTNEQYS.

With regard to this clonotype: One junction end does not reproduce the germline sequence, and a read error may be involved. The chain uses TRBV4-3 and TRBJ2-1; the D is unclear. The germline V gene has CDR1 LGHNA and CDR2 YSLEER. The CDR3 consists of 14 residues. Here the CDR3 DNA reads TGCGCCAGTAACCACACAGAGTTGGTCAATGCGCAGTTCTTC. Protein: CASNHTELVNAQFF.

This clonotype is termed medium-sized. The chain has TRBV6-1 and TRBJ1-5; TRBD1 might be the D (6 bases). V dropped 2 bases and J dropped 6 bases, with 17 bases sitting between them. Germline V gene sequence: CDR1 MNHNS, CDR2 SASEGT. CDR3 length equals 16 residues. The CDR3 nucleotides read TGTGCCAGCAGTGAACAGGGGAGCGTCCCCAGTCAGCCCCAGCATTTT. Its translation is CASSEQGSVPSQPQHF.

Details on this clonotype: The junction and the germline gene differ at one end; a read error may be behind it. This chain links TRBV11-2 with TRBJ2-7; 7 bases match TRBD2. Germline lookup yields CDR1 SGHAT and CDR2 FQNNGV. The CDR3 has 13 residues. As DNA, the CDR3 is TGTGCCAGTAGCTTAGATCATGGGAGGGTTAAGTACTTC. This translates into CASSLDHGRVKYF.

About this clonotype itself: The CDR3 carries no conserved terminal phenylalanine or tryptophan, so it likely arises from a read error. This sequence joins TRBV12-3 or TRBV12-4 and TRBJ2-7; 11 nucleotides line up with TRBD2. CDR3 length equals 15 residues. J was trimmed by 8 bases and V by 6 bases; bases with no gene match: 12. CDR3: CASSPSSGRWYKQYY. CDR3 nucleotide sequence: TGTGCCAGCAGCCCCTCTAGCGGGAGGTGGTACAAGCAGTACTAC.

The chain carries TRBV7-8 and TRBJ1-5, with D possibly matching TRBD1 (5 bases). The V end lost 5 bases, the J end lost 6 bases, and 11 bases lay between the germline ends. Germline V CDR1 and CDR2: SGHVS, FQNEAQ. This CDR3 spans 13 amino acids. CDR3 amino acids: CASSMGVTQPQHF. The CDR3 DNA is TGTGCCAGCAGCATGGGGGTAACTCAGCCCCAGCATTTT.

With respect to this clonotype: Since no conserved phenylalanine or tryptophan closes the CDR3, a read error is the likely cause. The chain is built from TRBV11-3 and TRBJ2-1, with D possibly being TRBD2 (6 bases). The CDR3 length is 13 residues. The V gene's germline CDR1 is SGHNT and CDR2 YENEEA. The CDR3 is CAGSLYGSNEQFL. The CDR3 DNA sequence: TGTGCCGGCAGCTTATACGGGAGCAATGAGCAGTTCCTC.

In the case of this clonotype: A clone one base away is much larger, so this may be a read error. The chain couples TRBV12-3 or TRBV12-4 to TRBJ1-2; D not certain. Between the trimmed V and J ends, which lost 6 bases and 6 bases, there was a span of 17 bases. The CDR3 loop spans 14 amino acids. The CDR3, as DNA: TGTGCCAGCAGCCCAGGTCGGGCTCTTCATGGCTACACCTTC. Translation: CASSPGRALHGYTF.

Notes on this clonotype: Likely a read error: the CDR3 ends without its conserved phenylalanine or tryptophan. The rearrangement joins TRBV19 to TRBJ2-4; 7 bases match TRBD2. From germline, CDR1 is LNHDA and CDR2 SQIVND (reference sequence). This CDR3 has 13 amino acids. The CDR3 sequence is CASSTAGANIQYS. CDR3 DNA: TGTGCTAGTAGTACCGCGGGAGCAAACATTCAGTACTCC.

CDR3 nucleotides: TGTGCCGACAGTCACAAGGACAGCAGCTCCTACGAGCAGTACTTC. It is translated as CADSHKDSSSYEQYF. V is TRBV6-5 and J is TRBJ2-7; maybe TRBD1 (6 bases). CDR3 length: 15 residues. From germline, CDR1 is MNHEY and CDR2 SVGAGI. V was pared by 11 bases and J by 0 bases, with 20 bases between.